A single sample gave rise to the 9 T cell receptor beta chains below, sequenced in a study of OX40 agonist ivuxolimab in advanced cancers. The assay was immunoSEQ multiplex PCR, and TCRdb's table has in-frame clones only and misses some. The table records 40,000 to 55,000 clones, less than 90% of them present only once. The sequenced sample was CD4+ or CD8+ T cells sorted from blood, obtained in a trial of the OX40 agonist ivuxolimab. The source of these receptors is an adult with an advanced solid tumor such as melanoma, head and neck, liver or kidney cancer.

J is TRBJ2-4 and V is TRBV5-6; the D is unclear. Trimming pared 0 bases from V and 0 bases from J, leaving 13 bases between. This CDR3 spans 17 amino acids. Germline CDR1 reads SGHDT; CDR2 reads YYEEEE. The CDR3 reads CASSLGETRLAKNIQYF. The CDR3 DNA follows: TGTGCCAGCAGCTTGGGGGAAACAAGACTAGCCAAAAACATTCAGTACTTC.

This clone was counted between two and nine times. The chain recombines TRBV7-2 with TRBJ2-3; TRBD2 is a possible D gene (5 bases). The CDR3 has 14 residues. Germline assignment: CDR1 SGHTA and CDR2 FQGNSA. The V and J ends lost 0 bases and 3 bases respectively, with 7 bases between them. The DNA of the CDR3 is TGTGCCAGCAGCTTAGCGGAGGCAACAGATACGCAGTATTTT. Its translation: CASSLAEATDTQYF.

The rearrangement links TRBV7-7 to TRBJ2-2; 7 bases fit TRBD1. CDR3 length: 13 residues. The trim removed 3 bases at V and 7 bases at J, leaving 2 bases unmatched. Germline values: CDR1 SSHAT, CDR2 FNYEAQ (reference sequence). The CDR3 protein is CASSFSGGGELFF. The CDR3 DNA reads TGTGCCAGCAGCTTCTCAGGGGGCGGGGAGCTGTTTTTT.

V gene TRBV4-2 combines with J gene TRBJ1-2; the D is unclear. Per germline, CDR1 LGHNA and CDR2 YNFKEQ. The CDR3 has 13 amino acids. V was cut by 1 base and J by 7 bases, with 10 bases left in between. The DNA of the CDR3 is TGTGCCAGCAGCCAAGGCAGCCAACGTGGCTACACCTTC. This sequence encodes CASSQGSQRGYTF.

In nucleotides, the CDR3 is TGTGCCAGCAGCTTAGATGCCAGTCCGGGCACTGAAGCTTTCTTT. Translated, it gives CASSLDASPGTEAFF. This chain connects TRBV7-6 to TRBJ1-1; no reliable D call. V lost 1 base and J 4 bases, leaving 13 bases between the germline ends. Germline V lookup: CDR1 SGHVS, CDR2 FNYEAQ. The CDR3 length is 15 residues. Together with reference TRBV7-6 and TRBJ1-1, the CDR3 gives the full variable domain: GAGVSQSPRYKVTKRGQDVALRCDPISGHVSLYWYRQALGQGPEFLTYFNYEAQQDKSGLPNDRFSAERPEGSISTLTIQRTEQRDSAMYRCASSLDASPGTEAFFGQGTRLTVV.

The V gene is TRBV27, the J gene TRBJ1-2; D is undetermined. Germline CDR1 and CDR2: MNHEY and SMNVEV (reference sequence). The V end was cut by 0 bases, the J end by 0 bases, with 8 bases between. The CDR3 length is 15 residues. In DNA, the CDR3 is TGTGCCAGCAGTTTATCGTGGGCAGCTAACTATGGCTACACCTTC. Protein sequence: CASSLSWAANYGYTF.

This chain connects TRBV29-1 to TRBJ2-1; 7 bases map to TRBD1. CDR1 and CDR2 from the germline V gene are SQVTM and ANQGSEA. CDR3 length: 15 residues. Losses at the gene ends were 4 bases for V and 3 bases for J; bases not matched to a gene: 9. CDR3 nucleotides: TGCAGCGTTGGTGTGACAGGGCCCTTCTACAATGAGCAGTTCTTC. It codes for CSVGVTGPFYNEQFF.

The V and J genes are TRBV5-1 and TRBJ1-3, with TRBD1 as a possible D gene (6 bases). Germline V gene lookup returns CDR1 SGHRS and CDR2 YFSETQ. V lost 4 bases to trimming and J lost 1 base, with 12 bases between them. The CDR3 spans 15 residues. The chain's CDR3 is CASSTGPESGNTIYF. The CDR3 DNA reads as TGCGCCAGCAGCACAGGGCCCGAGTCTGGAAACACCATATATTTT. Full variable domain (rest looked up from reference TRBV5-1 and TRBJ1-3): KAGVTQTPRYLIKTRGQQVTLSCSPISGHRSVSWYQQTPGQGLQFLFEYFSETQRNKGNFPGRFSGRQFSNSRSEMNVSTLELGDSALYLCASSTGPESGNTIYFGEGSWLTVV.

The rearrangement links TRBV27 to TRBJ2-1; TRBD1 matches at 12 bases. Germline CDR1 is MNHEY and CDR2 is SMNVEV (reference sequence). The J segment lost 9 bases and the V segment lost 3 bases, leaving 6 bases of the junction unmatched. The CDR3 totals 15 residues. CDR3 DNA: TGTGCCAGCAGTTTCCAACGGGACAGGGGGCGTGAGCAGTTCTTC. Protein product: CASSFQRDRGREQFF.